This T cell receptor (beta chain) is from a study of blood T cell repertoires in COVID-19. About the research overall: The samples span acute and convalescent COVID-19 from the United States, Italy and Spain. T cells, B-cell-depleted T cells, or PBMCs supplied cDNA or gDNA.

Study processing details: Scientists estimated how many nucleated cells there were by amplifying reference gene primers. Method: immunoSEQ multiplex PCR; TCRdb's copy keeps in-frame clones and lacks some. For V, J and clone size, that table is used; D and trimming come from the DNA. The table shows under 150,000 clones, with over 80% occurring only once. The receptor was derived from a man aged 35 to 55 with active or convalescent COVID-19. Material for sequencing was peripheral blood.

The CDR3 loop reads CASSQGTTNYGYTF. As DNA, the CDR3 is TGTGCCAGCAGCCAGGGGACCACTAACTATGGCTACACCTTC. The chain uses TRBV6-5 and TRBJ1-2, with D perhaps TRBD1 (6 bases). The CDR3 runs 14 residues. CDR1 and CDR2 (germline): MNHEY, SVGAGI. Trimming shortened V by 6 bases and J by 0 bases, and 11 bases separated the two germline ends.